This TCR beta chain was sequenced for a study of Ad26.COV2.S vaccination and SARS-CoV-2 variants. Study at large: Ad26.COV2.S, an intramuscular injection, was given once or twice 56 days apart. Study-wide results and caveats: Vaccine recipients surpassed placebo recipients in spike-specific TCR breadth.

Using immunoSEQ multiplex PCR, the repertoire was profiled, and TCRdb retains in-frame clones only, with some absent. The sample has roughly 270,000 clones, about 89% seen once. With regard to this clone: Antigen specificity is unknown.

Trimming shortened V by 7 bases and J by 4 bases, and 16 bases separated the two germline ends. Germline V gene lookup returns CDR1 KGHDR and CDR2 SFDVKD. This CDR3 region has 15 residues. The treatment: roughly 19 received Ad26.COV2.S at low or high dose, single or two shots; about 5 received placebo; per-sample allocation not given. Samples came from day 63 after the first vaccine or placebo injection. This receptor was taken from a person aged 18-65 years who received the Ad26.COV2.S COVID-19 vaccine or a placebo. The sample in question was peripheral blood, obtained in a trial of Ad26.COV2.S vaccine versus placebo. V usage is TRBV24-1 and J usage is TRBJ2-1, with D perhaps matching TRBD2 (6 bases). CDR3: CATSGSGPGYNEQFF. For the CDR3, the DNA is TGTGCCACCAGCGGCAGCGGGCCGGGGTACAATGAGCAGTTCTTC.